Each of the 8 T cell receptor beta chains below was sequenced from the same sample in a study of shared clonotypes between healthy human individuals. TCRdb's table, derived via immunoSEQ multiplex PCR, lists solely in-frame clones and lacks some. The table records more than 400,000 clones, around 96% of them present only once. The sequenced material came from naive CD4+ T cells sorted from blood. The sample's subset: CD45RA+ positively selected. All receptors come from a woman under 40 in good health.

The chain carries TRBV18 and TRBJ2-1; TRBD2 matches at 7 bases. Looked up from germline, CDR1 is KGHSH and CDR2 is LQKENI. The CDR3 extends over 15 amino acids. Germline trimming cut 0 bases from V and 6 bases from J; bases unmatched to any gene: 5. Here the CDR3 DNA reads TGTGCCAGCTCACCACCCGGGACTACCGTCAATGAGCAGTTCTTC. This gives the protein CASSPPGTTVNEQFF.

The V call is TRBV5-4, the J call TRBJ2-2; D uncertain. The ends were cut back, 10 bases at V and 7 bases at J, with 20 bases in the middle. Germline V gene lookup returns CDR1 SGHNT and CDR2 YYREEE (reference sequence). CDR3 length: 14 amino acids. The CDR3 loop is CAYERSFRDGELFF. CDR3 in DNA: TGTGCCTATGAACGGTCCTTCCGAGACGGGGAGCTGTTTTTT. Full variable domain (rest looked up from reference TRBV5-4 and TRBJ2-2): ETGVTQSPTHLIKTRGQQVTLRCSSQSGHNTVSWYQQALGQGPQFIFQYYREEENGRGNFPPRFSGLQFPNYSSELNVNALELDDSALYLCAYERSFRDGELFFGEGSRLTVL.

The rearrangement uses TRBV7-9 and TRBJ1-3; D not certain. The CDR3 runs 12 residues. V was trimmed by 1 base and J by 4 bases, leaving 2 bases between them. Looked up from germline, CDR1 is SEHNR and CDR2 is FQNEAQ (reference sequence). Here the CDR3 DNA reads TGTGCCAGCAGCTTAGAGGGAAACACCATATATTTT. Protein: CASSLEGNTIYF.

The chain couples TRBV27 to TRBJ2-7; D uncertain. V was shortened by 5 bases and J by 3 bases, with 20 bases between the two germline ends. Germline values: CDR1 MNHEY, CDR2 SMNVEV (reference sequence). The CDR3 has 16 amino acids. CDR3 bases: TGTGCCAGCAGTCCTGACTTGAGCCGATGGGGCTACGAGCAGTACTTC. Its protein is CASSPDLSRWGYEQYF.

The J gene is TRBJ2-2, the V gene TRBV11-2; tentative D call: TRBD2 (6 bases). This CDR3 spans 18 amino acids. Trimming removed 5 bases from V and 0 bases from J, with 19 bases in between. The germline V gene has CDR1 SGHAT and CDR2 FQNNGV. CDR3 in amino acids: CASSQEGWGGSNTGELFF. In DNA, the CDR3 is TGTGCCAGCAGCCAAGAGGGGTGGGGAGGTTCGAACACCGGGGAGCTGTTTTTT.

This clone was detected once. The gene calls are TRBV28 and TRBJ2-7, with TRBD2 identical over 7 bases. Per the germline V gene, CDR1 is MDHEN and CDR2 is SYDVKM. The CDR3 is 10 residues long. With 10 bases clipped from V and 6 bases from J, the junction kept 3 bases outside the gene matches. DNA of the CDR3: TGTGCCATCGGCGGGGGCGAGCAGTACTTC. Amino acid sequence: CAIGGGEQYF.

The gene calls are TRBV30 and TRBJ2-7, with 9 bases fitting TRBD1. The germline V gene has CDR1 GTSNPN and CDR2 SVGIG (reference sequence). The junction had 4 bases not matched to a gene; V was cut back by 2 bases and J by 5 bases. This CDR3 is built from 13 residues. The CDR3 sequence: CAWSRDRADEQYF. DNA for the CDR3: TGTGCCTGGAGTAGGGACAGGGCAGACGAGCAGTACTTC.

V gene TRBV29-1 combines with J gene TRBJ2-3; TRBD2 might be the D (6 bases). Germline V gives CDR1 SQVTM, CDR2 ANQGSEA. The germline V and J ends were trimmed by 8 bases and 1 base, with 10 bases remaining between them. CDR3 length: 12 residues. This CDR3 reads CSTSGGTDTQYF. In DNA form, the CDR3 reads TGCAGCACGTCGGGGGGCACAGATACGCAGTATTTT.